One and the same sample provided the 7 T cell receptor beta chains below, sequenced in a study of shared clonotypes between healthy human individuals. Method: immunoSEQ multiplex PCR; TCRdb's copy keeps in-frame clones and lacks some. The top ten clones hold 0.45% of a sample with around 1.6 million clones, 98% of them seen once. The sample was naive CD4+ T cells sorted from blood. Subset noted: CD45RA+ positively selected. Receptors originate from a man in his thirties or forties in good health.

The chain carries TRBV25-1 and TRBJ2-7; D ambiguous. Trimming shortened V by 4 bases and J by 7 bases, and 17 bases separated the two germline ends. CDR3 length: 14 residues. Germline V lookup: CDR1 MGHDK, CDR2 SYGVNS. CDR3 region: CASSGAVLRGEQYF. As DNA, the CDR3 is TGTGCCAGCAGTGGAGCCGTCCTCCGAGGTGAGCAGTACTTC.

The chain couples TRBV5-1 to TRBJ2-3; the match to TRBD2 covers 7 bases. The V gene end was trimmed by 0 bases and the J gene end by 8 bases; junction bases not matched to a gene: 6. The CDR3 runs to 14 residues. Per the germline V gene, CDR1 is SGHRS and CDR2 is YFSETQ. Here the CDR3 reads CASSLGEGRSTQYF. CDR3 DNA: TGCGCCAGCAGCTTGGGGGAGGGTCGAAGTACGCAGTATTTT.

This clone appeared once. The chain recombines TRBV28 with TRBJ2-1; 8 bases align to TRBD2. CDR3 length: 15 amino acids. The germline V gene has CDR1 MDHEN and CDR2 SYDVKM. V shed 3 bases and J 11 bases; nucleotides not matched to a gene: 12. CDR3 DNA sequence: TGTGCCAGCAGTTTTTCTCGGCGGGAGGCCAAGAAGCAGTTCTTC. Translated, it gives CASSFSRREAKKQFF.

V gene TRBV30 combines with J gene TRBJ1-1, with a weak D call TRBD1 (5 bases). CDR3 length: 12 residues. V was pared by 4 bases and J by 8 bases, with 14 bases between. Germline V lookup: CDR1 GTSNPN, CDR2 SVGIG (reference sequence). DNA of the CDR3: TGTGCCTGGATCCGGAGGGGTTCCGAAGCTTTCTTT. This gives the protein CAWIRRGSEAFF.

This sequence joins TRBV6-1 and TRBJ2-7; 9 positions match TRBD2. Germline lookup yields CDR1 MNHNS and CDR2 SASEGT. J lost 3 bases, V lost 6 bases, and 9 bases had no gene match. The CDR3 consists of 15 residues. CDR3 sequence reads: CASRYGLAGYYEQYF. The CDR3 bases are TGTGCCAGCAGGTACGGGCTAGCGGGATACTACGAGCAGTACTTC.

This chain links TRBV5-4 with TRBJ1-1, with D uncertain. V was cut by 4 bases and J by 1 base, with 8 bases left in between. The germline gives CDR1 SGHNT, CDR2 YYREEE (reference sequence). The CDR3 length is 13 residues. The CDR3 spells CASSTATNTEAFF. CDR3 DNA sequence: TGTGCCAGCAGCACGGCAACGAACACTGAAGCTTTCTTT.

The CDR3: CASSQVTGAAYEQYF. CDR3 in DNA: TGCGCCAGCAGCCAGGTGACAGGGGCGGCCTACGAGCAGTACTTC. V and J are TRBV4-1 and TRBJ2-7; 8 positions match TRBD1. This CDR3 is built from 15 residues. Germline CDR1 MGHRA, CDR2 YSYEKL. V lost 3 bases and J lost 2; bases outside the gene matches: 6.